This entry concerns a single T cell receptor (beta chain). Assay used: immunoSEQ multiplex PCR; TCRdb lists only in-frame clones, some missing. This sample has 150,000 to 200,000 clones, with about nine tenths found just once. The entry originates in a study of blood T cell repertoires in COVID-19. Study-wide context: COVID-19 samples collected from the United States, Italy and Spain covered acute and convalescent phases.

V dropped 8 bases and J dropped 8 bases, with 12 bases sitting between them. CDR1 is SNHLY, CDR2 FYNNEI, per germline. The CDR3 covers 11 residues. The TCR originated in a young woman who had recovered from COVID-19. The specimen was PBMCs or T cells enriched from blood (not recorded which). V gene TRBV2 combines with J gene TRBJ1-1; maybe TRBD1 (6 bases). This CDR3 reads CASGWGQEAFF. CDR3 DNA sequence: TGTGCCAGCGGTTGGGGGCAAGAAGCTTTCTTT.